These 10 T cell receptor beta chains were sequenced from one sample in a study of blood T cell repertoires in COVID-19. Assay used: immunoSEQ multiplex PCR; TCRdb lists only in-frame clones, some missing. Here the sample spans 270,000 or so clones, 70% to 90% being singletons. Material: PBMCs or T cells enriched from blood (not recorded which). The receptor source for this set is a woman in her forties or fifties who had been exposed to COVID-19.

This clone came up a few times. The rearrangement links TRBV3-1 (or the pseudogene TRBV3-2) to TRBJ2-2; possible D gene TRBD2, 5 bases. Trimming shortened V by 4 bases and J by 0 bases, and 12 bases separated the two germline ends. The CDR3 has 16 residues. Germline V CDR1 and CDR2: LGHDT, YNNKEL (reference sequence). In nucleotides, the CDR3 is TGTGCCAGCAGCCCTCGTTGGCGGGCGAACACCGGGGAGCTGTTTTTT. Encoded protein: CASSPRWRANTGELFF.

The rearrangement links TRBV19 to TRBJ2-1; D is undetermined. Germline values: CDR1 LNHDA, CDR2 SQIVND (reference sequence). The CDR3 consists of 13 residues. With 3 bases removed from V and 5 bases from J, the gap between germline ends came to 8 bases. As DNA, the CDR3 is TGTGCCAGTAGTATCCGACTCGACAATGAGCAGTTCTTC. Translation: CASSIRLDNEQFF.

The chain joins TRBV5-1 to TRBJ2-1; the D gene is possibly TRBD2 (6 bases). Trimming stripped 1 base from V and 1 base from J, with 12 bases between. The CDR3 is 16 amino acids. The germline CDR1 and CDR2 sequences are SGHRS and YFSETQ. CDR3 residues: CASSLIGGLSYNEQFF. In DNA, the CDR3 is TGCGCCAGCAGCTTGATTGGAGGGCTATCCTACAATGAGCAGTTCTTC.

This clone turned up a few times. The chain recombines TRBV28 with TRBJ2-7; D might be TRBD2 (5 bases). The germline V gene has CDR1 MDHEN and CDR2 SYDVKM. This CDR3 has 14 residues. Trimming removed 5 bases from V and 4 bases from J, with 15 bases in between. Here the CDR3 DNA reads TGTGCCAGCAGTCCCCCCGGGAACTCGTACGAGCAGTACTTC. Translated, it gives CASSPPGNSYEQYF.

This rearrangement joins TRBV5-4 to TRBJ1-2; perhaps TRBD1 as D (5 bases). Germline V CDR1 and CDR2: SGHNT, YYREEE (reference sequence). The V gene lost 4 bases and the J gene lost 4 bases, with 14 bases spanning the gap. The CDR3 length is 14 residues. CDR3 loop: CASSTRQTGYGYTF. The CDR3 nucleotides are TGTGCCAGCAGCACCCGACAGACGGGCTATGGCTACACCTTC.

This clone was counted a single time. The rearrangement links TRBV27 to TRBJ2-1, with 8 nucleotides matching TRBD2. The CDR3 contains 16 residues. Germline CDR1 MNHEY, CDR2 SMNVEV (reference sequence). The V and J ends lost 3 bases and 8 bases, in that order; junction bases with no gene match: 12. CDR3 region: CASSFSSGSPGDEQFF. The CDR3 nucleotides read TGTGCCAGCAGTTTCTCTAGCGGGTCCCCCGGAGATGAGCAGTTCTTC.

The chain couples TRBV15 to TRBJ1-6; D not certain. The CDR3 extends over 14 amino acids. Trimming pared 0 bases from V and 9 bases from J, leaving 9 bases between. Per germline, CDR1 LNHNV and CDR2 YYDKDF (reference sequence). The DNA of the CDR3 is TGTGCCACCAGCAGAGACCGACAAGCTTCACCCCTCCACTTT. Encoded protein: CATSRDRQASPLHF.

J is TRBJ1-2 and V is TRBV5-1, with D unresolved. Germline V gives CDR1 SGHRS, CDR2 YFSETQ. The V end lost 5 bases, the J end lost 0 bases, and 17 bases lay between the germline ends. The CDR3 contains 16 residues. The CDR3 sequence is CASRDSREPTNYGYTF. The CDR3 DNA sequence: TGCGCCAGCAGGGACTCTAGGGAACCTACTAACTATGGCTACACCTTC.

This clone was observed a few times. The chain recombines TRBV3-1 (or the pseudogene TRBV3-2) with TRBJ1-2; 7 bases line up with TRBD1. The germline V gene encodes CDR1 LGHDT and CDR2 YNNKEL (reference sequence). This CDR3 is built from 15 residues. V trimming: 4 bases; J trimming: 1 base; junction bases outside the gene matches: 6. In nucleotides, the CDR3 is TGTGCCAGCAGCCCATTTGCAGGGGGTAACTATGGCTACACCTTC. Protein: CASSPFAGGNYGYTF.

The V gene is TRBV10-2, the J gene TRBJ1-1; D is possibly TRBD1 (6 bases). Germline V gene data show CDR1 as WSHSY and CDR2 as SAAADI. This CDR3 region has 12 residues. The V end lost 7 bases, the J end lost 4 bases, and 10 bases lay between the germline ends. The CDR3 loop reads CASTRGSTEAFF. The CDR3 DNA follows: TGCGCCAGCACCAGGGGATCCACTGAAGCTTTCTTT.